The TCR beta chain described here comes from a study of blood T cell repertoires in COVID-19. About the research overall: The cDNA or gDNA used as material had been derived from T cells, B-cell-depleted T cells, or PBMCs.

TCRdb's table, derived via immunoSEQ multiplex PCR, lists solely in-frame clones and lacks some. The profile covers about 56,000 clones, with around 82% appearing a single time and roughly a sixth taken by the ten largest. Germline V gives CDR1 MGHDK, CDR2 SYGVNS. The length of the CDR3 is 14 residues. The V segment lost 3 bases and the J segment 5 bases; nucleotides outside the gene matches: 5. The receptor comes from a man aged 55 to 70 with COVID-19, enrolled during active disease. The chain combines TRBV25-1 with TRBJ2-5, with TRBD2 matching over 8 bases. Sequencing was performed on peripheral blood. The CDR3 DNA reads as TGTGCCAGCAGTGACGCGGGGGGTCGGGAGACCCAGTACTTC. It translates to CASSDAGGRETQYF.